A selection of T cell receptor beta chains follows, all from one sample in a study of blood T cell repertoires in COVID-19. Assay: immunoSEQ multiplex PCR; the TCRdb copy retains only in-frame clones and omits some. Here the sample spans about 130,000 clones, approximately 85% being singletons. Source material: peripheral blood. Receptors originate from a man under 40 with COVID-19, enrolled during active disease. CDR3s include the opening cysteine and the closing phenylalanine or tryptophan. D genes are given only for firm matches. Size values are once, few and many counts, or a class for expanded clones, and some rows have none.

j_call d_call clone_size v_call cdr3_aa cdr3_nt
TRBJ2-1 TRBD2 once TRBV28 CASSLGLAGEVLYNEQFF TGTGCCAGCAGTTTAGGGCTAGCGGGAGAGGTTCTCTACAATGAGCAGTTCTTC
TRBJ2-5 TRBD2 . TRBV10-1 CASSGGSSPGLALEQETQYF TGCGCCAGCAGTGGCGGATCCTCCCCGGGACTAGCACTGGAGCAAGAGACCCAGTACTTC
TRBJ2-3 . . TRBV4-2 CASSQGEADTQYF TGTGCCAGCAGCCAAGGGGAGGCAGATACGCAGTATTTT
TRBJ2-5 TRBD1 . TRBV23-1 CASSHQKGQGVKTQYF TGCGCCAGCAGTCACCAAAAGGGACAGGGGGTAAAGACCCAGTACTTC
TRBJ2-1 TRBD2 . TRBV28 CASSSSGGSYNEQFF TGTGCCAGCAGCTCTAGCGGAGGCTCCTACAATGAGCAGTTCTTC
TRBJ2-1 TRBD2 many TRBV11-2 CASSLGLAGDSPSYNEQFF TGTGCCAGCAGCCTGGGGCTAGCGGGGGACTCACCATCCTACAATGAGCAGTTCTTC
TRBJ1-5 TRBD1 . TRBV3-1/TRBV3-2 CASLGDRGAQPQHF TGTGCCAGCCTTGGGGACAGAGGAGCTCAGCCCCAGCATTTT
TRBJ1-1 . . TRBV11-1 CASSFSTQGITEAFF TGTGCCAGCAGCTTTAGTACGCAGGGCATTACTGAAGCTTTCTTT
TRBJ2-7 TRBD2 once TRBV5-6 CASSRSSGRGYEQYF TGTGCCAGCAGCCGAAGTAGCGGGAGAGGGTACGAGCAGTACTTC
TRBJ1-1 . . TRBV7-9 CASSPYRPQNTEAFF TGTGCCAGCAGCCCATACAGACCACAGAACACTGAAGCTTTCTTT
TRBJ1-4 TRBD1 few TRBV6-6 CASSHPGQGLTREKLFF TGTGCCAGCAGTCACCCGGGACAGGGATTAACAAGGGAAAAACTGTTTTTT
TRBJ1-5 TRBD1 few TRBV12-3/TRBV12-4 CASRQGNQPQHF TGTGCCAGCAGACAGGGGAATCAGCCCCAGCATTTT
TRBJ1-2 . . TRBV3-1/TRBV3-2 CASSPQMTAYGYTF TGTGCCAGCAGCCCACAAATGACAGCATATGGCTACACCTTC
TRBJ1-5 . few TRBV11-2 CASTWGDGQPQHF TGTGCCAGCACCTGGGGGGATGGGCAGCCCCAGCATTTT
TRBJ2-2 . once TRBV29-1 CSAHRANTGELFF TGCAGCGCCCACAGGGCGAACACCGGGGAGCTGTTTTTT
TRBJ1-5 TRBD1 . TRBV19 CASSADGTDTIPFGNQPQHF TGTGCCAGTAGTGCCGACGGGACAGACACTATCCCTTTTGGAAATCAGCCCCAGCATTTT
TRBJ2-3 . . TRBV11-3 CATQGPGRTDTQYF TGTGCCACCCAGGGTCCCGGGCGCACAGATACGCAGTATTTT
TRBJ1-5 TRBD1 . TRBV7-2 CASSLGGGGSRSNQPQHF TGTGCCAGCAGTTTAGGGGGCGGGGGCAGTAGGAGCAATCAGCCCCAGCATTTT
TRBJ2-1 . . TRBV6-4 CASSDSPVSSYNEQFF TGTGCCAGCAGTGACTCTCCCGTGAGCTCCTACAATGAGCAGTTCTTC
TRBJ2-1 TRBD2 . TRBV4-1 CASSDGTSGMGGYNEQFF TGCGCCAGCAGCGACGGGACTAGCGGGATGGGGGGGTACAATGAGCAGTTCTTC
TRBJ2-7 . . TRBV27 CASSPSGGDLYEQYF TGTGCCAGCAGTCCCTCCGGCGGGGACCTCTACGAGCAGTACTTC
TRBJ2-1 TRBD1 once TRBV27 CASSLSRQGRNEQFF TGTGCCAGCAGTTTATCACGACAGGGGAGAAATGAGCAGTTCTTC
TRBJ2-6 TRBD1 . TRBV19 CASEPGGQGANVLTF TGTGCCAGTGAGCCCGGCGGACAGGGAGCCAACGTCCTGACTTTC
TRBJ2-1 TRBD2 few TRBV27 CASSLSTGLAGISYNEQFF TGTGCCAGCAGTTTATCTACAGGACTAGCGGGGATCTCCTACAATGAGCAGTTCTTC
TRBJ2-5 TRBD2 . TRBV3-1/TRBV3-2 CASSQERMALADSDKETQYF TGTGCCAGCAGCCAAGAACGGATGGCCCTAGCGGATTCAGATAAAGAGACCCAGTACTTC
TRBJ1-3 . . TRBV6-4 CASSPDSFSGNTIYF TGTGCCAGCAGTCCGGACAGCTTCTCTGGAAACACCATATATTTT
TRBJ2-1 TRBD2 . TRBV5-1 CASSPEGLAVYNEQFF TGCGCCAGCAGCCCCGAAGGACTAGCGGTTTACAATGAGCAGTTCTTC
TRBJ1-5 . . TRBV2 CASSEEGGNQPQHF TGTGCCAGCAGTGAAGAGGGGGGGAATCAGCCCCAGCATTTT
TRBJ2-7 TRBD1 . TRBV6-6 CASTLTGTGLENEQYF TGTGCCAGCACCCTCACTGGGACAGGTCTTGAAAACGAGCAGTACTTC
TRBJ1-2 . . TRBV12-3/TRBV12-4 CASTKRFEVGYTF TGTGCCAGCACCAAGAGGTTTGAGGTTGGCTACACCTTC
TRBJ1-1 . . TRBV6-5 CASRTLTGIDTEAFF TGTGCCAGCAGAACCCTTACAGGGATAGACACTGAAGCTTTCTTT
TRBJ2-7 TRBD1 . TRBV6-5 CASSYSMPHRGHEQYF TGTGCCAGCAGTTACTCGATGCCCCACAGGGGGCACGAGCAGTACTTC
TRBJ2-1 TRBD2 once TRBV7-9 CASSLLAGNYNEQFF TGTGCCAGCAGCTTATTAGCGGGAAACTACAATGAGCAGTTCTTC
TRBJ1-2 . . TRBV11-2 CASSLGQGIGYTF TGTGCCAGCAGCTTAGGCCAGGGGATTGGCTACACCTTC